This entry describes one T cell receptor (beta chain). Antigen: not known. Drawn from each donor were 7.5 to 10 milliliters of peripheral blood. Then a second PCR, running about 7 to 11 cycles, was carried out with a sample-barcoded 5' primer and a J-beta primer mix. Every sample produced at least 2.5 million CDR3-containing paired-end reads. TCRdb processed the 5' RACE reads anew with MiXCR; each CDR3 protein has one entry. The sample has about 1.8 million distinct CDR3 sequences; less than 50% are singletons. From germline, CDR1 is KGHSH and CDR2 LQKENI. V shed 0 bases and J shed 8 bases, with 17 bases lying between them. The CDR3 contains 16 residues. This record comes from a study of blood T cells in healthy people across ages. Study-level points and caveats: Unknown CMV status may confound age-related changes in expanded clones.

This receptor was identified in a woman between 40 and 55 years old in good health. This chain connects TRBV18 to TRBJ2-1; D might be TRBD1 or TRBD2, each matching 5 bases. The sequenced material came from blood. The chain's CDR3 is CASSPPGEVWFDEQFF. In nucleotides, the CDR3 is TGTGCCAGCTCACCACCGGGGGAAGTATGGTTCGATGAGCAGTTCTTC.